This TCR beta chain was profiled in a study of T cell responses to AZD1222 COVID-19 vaccine. Study conclusions and caveats: Two AZD1222 administrations were followed by greater Spike-specific TCR breadth and depth. At 160-218 and 743-854, vaccine-associated CD4 TCRs were dominant, and they spanned spike. Donors were mostly white British, more females; clonal diversity possibly underestimated.

Germline values: CDR1 SGHAT, CDR2 FQNNGV. The V end was cut by 1 base, the J end by 3 bases, with 10 bases between. The CDR3 covers 15 residues. Comments on this clone: Its target is unknown.

Repertoires were generated with immunoSEQ multiplex PCR, while TCRdb's copy carries only in-frame clones and drops some. The data show over 100,000 clones, approximately 91% seen once. This specimen consisted of peripheral blood, obtained on day 0 of AZD1222 vaccination. J is TRBJ1-5 and V is TRBV11-2; D is possibly TRBD1 (5 bases). The TCR originated in an adult in good health. CDR3 in amino acids: CASSLAAGPNQPQHF. The DNA of the CDR3 is TGTGCCAGCAGCTTAGCTGCAGGGCCCAATCAGCCCCAGCATTTT.